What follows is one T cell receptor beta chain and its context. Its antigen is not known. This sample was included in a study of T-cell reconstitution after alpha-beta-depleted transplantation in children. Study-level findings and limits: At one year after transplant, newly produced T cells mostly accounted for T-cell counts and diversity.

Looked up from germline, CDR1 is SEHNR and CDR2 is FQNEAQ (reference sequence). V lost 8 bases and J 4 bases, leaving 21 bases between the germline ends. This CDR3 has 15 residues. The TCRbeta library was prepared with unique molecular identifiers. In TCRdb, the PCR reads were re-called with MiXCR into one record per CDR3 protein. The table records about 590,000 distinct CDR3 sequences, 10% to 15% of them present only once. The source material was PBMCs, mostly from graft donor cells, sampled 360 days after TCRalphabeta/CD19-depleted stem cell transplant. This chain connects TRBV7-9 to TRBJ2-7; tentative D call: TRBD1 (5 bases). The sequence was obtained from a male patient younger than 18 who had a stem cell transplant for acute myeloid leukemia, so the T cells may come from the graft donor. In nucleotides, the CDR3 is TGTGCCAGCGCTATTTCAGGGTCTCGAGTGTACGAGCAGTACTTC. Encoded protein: CASAISGSRVYEQYF.